This T cell receptor (beta chain) was identified during a study of blood T cell repertoires in COVID-19. Across the whole study: COVID-19 samples collected from the United States, Italy and Spain covered acute and convalescent phases. PBMCs, B-cell-depleted T cells, or T cells provided the cDNA or gDNA that made up the material.

This clone was detected once. The CDR3 runs 15 residues. V dropped 6 bases and J dropped 0 bases, with 12 bases sitting between them. The V gene's germline CDR1 is MNHEY and CDR2 SVGAGI. Authors' analysis steps: Amplified reference gene primers provided the basis for estimating nucleated cell counts. Some clones are missing from TCRdb's copy, which holds only in-frame ones; the method was immunoSEQ multiplex PCR. Clonal size and the V and J genes are those of that table, whereas D and trimming came from the DNA. The sample has 100,000 to 150,000 clones; about four fifths are singletons. The chain recombines TRBV6-5 with TRBJ1-3; maybe TRBD1 (6 bases). The sequence derives from a woman in her thirties who had recovered from COVID-19. Sequenced material: peripheral blood. CDR3 DNA: TGTGCCAGCAGCCTCGCGGGGGCCTCTGGAAACACCATATATTTT. This translates into CASSLAGASGNTIYF.